These 25 T cell receptor beta chains were sequenced from one sample in a study of cytomegalovirus exposure and HLA in healthy donors. It was with 60 Vbeta and 13 Jbeta primers that the PCR ran. Libraries were prepared by immunoSEQ multiplex PCR; TCRdb keeps only in-frame clonotypes and omits some of them. The table has approximately 100,000 clones, 70% seen once. Sequencing was done on a sample of PBMCs. The receptors stem from a man between 40 and 49 years old in good health and CMV-seropositive.

The chain recombines TRBV28 with TRBJ1-5, with D hard to call. The CDR3 is made up of 14 amino acids. Trimming took off 3 bases at V and 5 bases at J, with 11 bases between the two ends. CDR1 is MDHEN and CDR2 is SYDVKM in the germline V gene. The CDR3 is CASSFGGQDQPQHF. In DNA form, the CDR3 reads TGTGCCAGCAGTTTCGGAGGGCAAGATCAGCCCCAGCATTTT.

This chain connects TRBV28 to TRBJ2-7, with 9 bases matching TRBD1. The CDR3 contains 17 residues. V shed 6 bases and J 5 bases; nucleotides not matched to a gene: 17. The V gene's germline CDR1 is MDHEN and CDR2 SYDVKM. CDR3 coding DNA: TGTGCCAGCAGCGATCTTCTCCGGGACAGGGTTGAGGACGAGCAGTACTTC. Protein: CASSDLLRDRVEDEQYF.

The chain is built from TRBV28 and TRBJ2-7, with 14 bases fitting TRBD2. Germline lookup yields CDR1 MDHEN and CDR2 SYDVKM. The CDR3 covers 15 residues. Trimming took 5 bases from V and 4 from J; bases not matched to a gene: 4. CDR3 residues: CASSGGLAGVYEQYV. Here the CDR3 DNA reads TGTGCCAGCAGTGGGGGACTAGCGGGGGTGTACGAGCAGTACGTC.

This clone appeared a few times. The chain employs TRBV20-1 and TRBJ2-1; a weak D match, TRBD2 (5 bases). CDR3 size: 11 residues. The germline V gene has CDR1 DFQATT and CDR2 SNEGSKA (reference sequence). Trimming stripped 4 bases from V and 10 bases from J, with 11 bases between. The CDR3 DNA reads as TGCAGTGCTAATGCGGGCAACGAGCAGTTCTTC. This encodes CSANAGNEQFF.

The chain combines TRBV5-6 with TRBJ1-2; D ambiguous. The germline V and J ends were trimmed by 6 bases and 2 bases, with 14 bases remaining between them. This CDR3 spans 14 amino acids. Germline-derived CDR1 and CDR2 are SGHDT and YYEEEE. Here the CDR3 DNA reads TGTGCCAGCACTCCTAATGGGCAGAACTATGGCTACACCTTC. Translated, it gives CASTPNGQNYGYTF.

V and J are TRBV20-1 and TRBJ2-1; no clear D gene. The V end lost 3 bases, the J end lost 9 bases, and 9 bases lay between the germline ends. Germline CDR1 DFQATT, CDR2 SNEGSKA (reference sequence). CDR3 length: 11 amino acids. CDR3 bases: TGCAGTGCTAGTGGTCCCGGTGAGCAGTTCTTC. Translating gives CSASGPGEQFF.

This chain connects TRBV4-2 to TRBJ2-7, with 8 positions matching TRBD1. The germline V gene has CDR1 LGHNA and CDR2 YNFKEQ. The CDR3 runs to 15 residues. Trimming cost V 0 bases and J 2 bases; bases outside gene matches: 3. In DNA form, the CDR3 reads TGTGCCAGCAGCCAAGAAAGACAGGGGCCCTACGAGCAGTACTTC. Translation gives CASSQERQGPYEQYF.

The gene calls are TRBV5-6 and TRBJ2-1; D gene unclear. CDR3 size: 14 residues. Germline loops: CDR1 SGHDT, CDR2 YYEEEE. The V end lost 0 bases, the J end lost 0 bases, and 4 bases lay between the germline ends. The CDR3 spells CASSLAHSYNEQFF. The CDR3 DNA follows: TGTGCCAGCAGCTTGGCCCACTCCTACAATGAGCAGTTCTTC.

The rearrangement joins TRBV6-1 to TRBJ1-2; TRBD1 matches 10 bases. CDR3 length: 13 residues. The germline V gene encodes CDR1 MNHNS and CDR2 SASEGT. Trimming took 8 bases from V and 2 from J; bases not matched to a gene: 2. This CDR3 is CASGTGENYGYTF. CDR3 DNA sequence: TGTGCCAGCGGGACAGGGGAAAACTATGGCTACACCTTC.

The chain combines TRBV5-1 with TRBJ1-1; D perhaps matches TRBD1 (6 bases). V dropped 0 bases and J dropped 3 bases, with 6 bases sitting between them. Germline-derived CDR1 and CDR2 are SGHRS and YFSETQ. The CDR3 has 13 residues. The CDR3 region has the DNA TGCGCCAGCAGCTTGGACAGGGACACTGAAGCTTTCTTT. Protein sequence: CASSLDRDTEAFF.

A remark on this clone: The junction does not match germline at one end; this may be a read error. V is TRBV5-1 and J is TRBJ1-3, with D maybe TRBD1 (6 bases). The V gene's germline CDR1 is SGHRS and CDR2 YFSETQ. The CDR3 length is 16 residues. The CDR3: CASSLGTGQPGNTIYF. DNA of the CDR3: TGCGCCAGCAGTTTGGGGACCGGACAGCCTGGAAACACCATATATTTT.

The rearrangement links TRBV6-1 to TRBJ2-3; TRBD1 might be the D (5 bases). V shed 6 bases and J shed 0 bases, with 7 bases lying between them. The CDR3 totals 13 residues. From germline, CDR1 is MNHNS and CDR2 SASEGT. The CDR3 bases are TGTGCCAGCAGGCCAGGGAGCACAGATACGCAGTATTTT. It yields the protein CASRPGSTDTQYF.

This clone was seen more than once but under ten times. The V gene is TRBV27, the J gene TRBJ1-2; 9 positions match TRBD1. Per germline, CDR1 MNHEY and CDR2 SMNVEV (reference sequence). V trimming: 6 bases; J trimming: 4 bases; junction bases outside the gene matches: 3. The CDR3 loop spans 13 amino acids. This CDR3 is CASRGQGGYGYTF. CDR3 nucleotide sequence: TGTGCCAGCAGGGGACAGGGAGGCTATGGCTACACCTTC.

The chain couples TRBV2 to TRBJ2-5; 7 bases line up with TRBD2. Germline V lookup: CDR1 SNHLY, CDR2 FYNNEI. This CDR3 has 13 residues. With V trimmed by 3 bases and J by 5 bases, 3 bases remained unmatched. CDR3 residues: CASSEGLRETQYF. The CDR3 DNA sequence: TGTGCCAGCAGTGAGGGACTACGGGAGACCCAGTACTTC. The full variable domain, with the rest looked up from reference TRBV2 and TRBJ2-5, is EPEVTQTPSHQVTQMGQEVILRCVPISNHLYFYWYRQILGQKVEFLVSFYNNEISEKSEIFDDQFSVERPDGSNFTLKIRSTKLEDSAMYFCASSEGLRETQYFGPGTRLLVL.

This chain uses TRBV5-1 with TRBJ2-3; D possibly corresponds to TRBD1 (6 bases). Germline assignment: CDR1 SGHRS and CDR2 YFSETQ. This CDR3 spans 15 amino acids. Trimming stripped 4 bases from V and 2 bases from J, with 14 bases between. Here the CDR3 DNA reads TGCGCCAGCAGCCTACAGGGACAACCCACAGATACGCAGTATTTT. It specifies CASSLQGQPTDTQYF.

The J gene is TRBJ2-1, the V gene TRBV19; 7 bases agree with TRBD1. With 10 bases clipped from V and 5 bases from J, the junction kept 5 bases outside the gene matches. The CDR3 is 12 amino acids. Germline CDR1 LNHDA, CDR2 SQIVND (reference sequence). DNA of the CDR3: TGTGCCATTGCGGACAGGCACAATGAGCAGTTCTTC. This gives the protein CAIADRHNEQFF.

The V and J genes are TRBV19 and TRBJ2-3; 8 bases are a match to TRBD1. The CDR3 is 18 amino acids. With V trimmed by 0 bases and J by 1 base, 9 bases remained unmatched. CDR1 is LNHDA and CDR2 is SQIVND in the germline V gene (reference sequence). Here the CDR3 reads CASSIDRGQGSGTDTQYF. In DNA form, the CDR3 reads TGTGCCAGTAGTATAGACCGCGGACAGGGATCGGGCACAGATACGCAGTATTTT.

V gene TRBV5-1 combines with J gene TRBJ2-5, with TRBD2 matching 9 bases. CDR1 SGHRS and CDR2 YFSETQ come from the germline V gene. The CDR3 has 16 residues. With V trimmed by 4 bases and J by 2 bases, 9 bases remained unmatched. CDR3 region: CASSPISGGLQETQYF. The CDR3 nucleotides are TGCGCCAGCAGCCCCATTAGCGGGGGATTGCAAGAGACCCAGTACTTC.

This clone has just one count. The chain couples TRBV6-5 to TRBJ1-1; 9 bases are a match to TRBD1. The CDR3 runs to 15 residues. Trimming at V came to 5 bases and at J to 0 bases, leaving 4 bases not matched to a gene. Per germline, CDR1 MNHEY and CDR2 SVGAGI. DNA of the CDR3: TGTGCCAGCAGTCGGGACAGGGAAATGAACACTGAAGCTTTCTTT. It codes for CASSRDREMNTEAFF.

The J gene is TRBJ2-7, the V gene TRBV15; 11 bases agree with TRBD1. The trim removed 2 bases at V and 5 bases at J, leaving 8 bases unmatched. The germline gives CDR1 LNHNV, CDR2 YYDKDF (reference sequence). The CDR3 is 16 amino acids. In DNA, the CDR3 is TGTGCCACCAGCAGAAACCACCCGGGACAGGGGGACGAGCAGTACTTC. Translating it yields CATSRNHPGQGDEQYF.

The chain carries TRBV2 and TRBJ2-4; a weak D match, TRBD2 (6 bases). Germline CDR1 and CDR2: SNHLY and FYNNEI. V dropped 6 bases and J dropped 0 bases, with 12 bases sitting between them. CDR3 length: 15 amino acids. The CDR3, as DNA: TGTGCCAGCAGAACCGGGACTTTAGCCAAAAACATTCAGTACTTC. Its protein is CASRTGTLAKNIQYF.

The V gene is TRBV27, the J gene TRBJ2-7, with D perhaps matching TRBD2 (6 bases). Germline assignment: CDR1 MNHEY and CDR2 SMNVEV (reference sequence). This CDR3 spans 15 amino acids. Trimming removed 4 bases from V and 3 bases from J, with 16 bases in between. The CDR3 loop reads CASSYFSGGLYEQYF. DNA of the CDR3: TGTGCCAGCAGTTACTTCTCCGGAGGGCTCTACGAGCAGTACTTC.

CDR3 region: CASSFGTGGDLSTGELFF. CDR3 DNA: TGTGCCAGCAGTTTCGGGACAGGGGGGGATCTTAGCACCGGGGAGCTGTTTTTT. The chain joins TRBV27 to TRBJ2-2; TRBD1 agrees at 11 bases. V was pared by 3 bases and J by 4 bases, with 10 bases of the junction left unmatched. Germline assignment: CDR1 MNHEY and CDR2 SMNVEV (reference sequence). The CDR3 covers 18 residues.

V usage is TRBV5-1 and J usage is TRBJ2-1; D might be TRBD1 (5 bases). Germline V gene sequence: CDR1 SGHRS, CDR2 YFSETQ. The CDR3 covers 13 residues. Trimming pared 4 bases from V and 5 bases from J, leaving 10 bases between. The CDR3: CASSPDTHNEQFF. In DNA form, the CDR3 reads TGCGCCAGCAGCCCGGACACACACAATGAGCAGTTCTTC.

The CDR3 loop reads CAWSLPLGEQYF. The CDR3 DNA follows: TGTGCCTGGAGTTTGCCGCTCGGCGAGCAGTACTTC. This rearrangement joins TRBV30 to TRBJ2-7; D call uncertain. This CDR3 comprises 12 residues. The ends were cut back, 2 bases at V and 6 bases at J, with 11 bases in the middle. Germline V gives CDR1 GTSNPN, CDR2 SVGIG (reference sequence).